This T cell receptor beta chain is drawn from a study of T cells in Graves' hyperthyroidism and ophthalmopathy. Findings and limits, study-wide: A model of 13 V-J features distinguished ophthalmopathy from stable hyperthyroidism. Blood shared most expanded thyroid clonotypes above 0.001.

Blood dates from first hyperthyroidism diagnosis, before any ophthalmopathy symptoms. PBMCs were collected from an approximately 10 ml volume of fresh peripheral blood. RNA transcripts served as the template for amplifying TCR beta CDR3 regions. First-round RT-PCR targeting the TCR CDR3 was performed with the HTBI primer set. TCRdb fed the multiplex PCR reads into MiXCR, producing one record per CDR3 protein. The profile shows under 350,000 distinct CDR3 sequences, 10% to 15% of them singletons. Germline V CDR1 and CDR2: LGHNA, YNFKEQ. Germline trimming cut 0 bases from V and 3 bases from J; bases unmatched to any gene: 4. The CDR3 consists of 15 residues. This clonotype was seen more than once but under ten times. Its antigen is still unknown.

J is TRBJ2-7 and V is TRBV4-2; 8 nucleotides agree with TRBD2. Sequencing input: blood. This TCR came from a woman between 25 and 40 years old with Graves' hyperthyroidism that later progressed to Graves' ophthalmopathy. In DNA, the CDR3 is TGTGCCAGCAGCCAAGAACAGCGGGAGAGCTACGAGCAGTACTTC. Translating gives CASSQEQRESYEQYF.